The 26 T cell receptor beta chains given below trace back to one sample, sequenced in a study of technical replicates of blood from several donors. The protocol was immunoSEQ multiplex PCR, while the TCRdb copy is restricted to in-frame clones and leaves out a portion. Seen here are tens of thousands of clones, roughly 94% observed once, and the top ten hold 0.25%. The sample comprised T cells isolated from PBMCs. The receptors shown here come from a human donor in good health.

This chain connects TRBV5-1 to TRBJ2-1; TRBD1 matches at 7 bases. Trimming cost V 4 bases and J 5 bases; bases outside gene matches: 18. CDR3 length equals 18 residues. The germline V gene encodes CDR1 SGHRS and CDR2 YFSETQ. The CDR3 nucleotides are TGCGCCAGCAGCCCCGGGTTCCCCGGGGACAGTGGAAACAATGAGCAGTTCTTC. Its translation: CASSPGFPGDSGNNEQFF.

This clone has a single count. V gene TRBV2 combines with J gene TRBJ2-4; a weak D match, TRBD2 (6 bases). Germline V gene lookup returns CDR1 SNHLY and CDR2 FYNNEI. The CDR3 contains 15 residues. Trimming left V 4 bases short and J 1 base short, with 11 bases between. CDR3 nucleotides: TGTGCCAGCAGTGGGAGGGTCGGGGCCAAAAACATTCAGTACTTC. It encodes CASSGRVGAKNIQYF.

The chain carries TRBV6-6 and TRBJ2-7, with 7 bases lining up with TRBD2. This CDR3 has 12 residues. Germline V gene data show CDR1 as MNHNY and CDR2 as SVGAGI (reference sequence). V shed 10 bases, J shed 3 bases, and the junction held 6 bases outside the gene matches. The CDR3 is CATRGDVYEQYF. CDR3 nucleotides: TGTGCCACCCGGGGGGATGTCTACGAGCAGTACTTC.

The chain carries TRBV15 and TRBJ2-5; the D gene is possibly TRBD2 (5 bases). CDR1 LNHNV and CDR2 YYDKDF come from the germline V gene (reference sequence). V was cut by 3 bases and J by 4 bases, with 15 bases left in between. The CDR3 consists of 15 residues. The CDR3 DNA sequence: TGTGCCACCAGCAGGCCTAACGGGGTCCTAGAGACCCAGTACTTC. Its protein is CATSRPNGVLETQYF.

As to this clone: Its ends do not fully match the called genes, so a read error is possible. In DNA, the CDR3 is TGCGCCAGTAGCTCGGACAGAATGACTGAAGCTTTCTTT. Amino acids: CASSSDRMTEAFF. The rearrangement links TRBV5-1 to TRBJ1-1; D is possibly TRBD1 (6 bases). Germline V gene lookup returns CDR1 SGHRS and CDR2 YFSETQ. The CDR3 is made up of 13 amino acids.

The J gene is TRBJ2-1, the V gene TRBV18, with 10 bases aligning to TRBD2. The ends lost 1 base at V and 7 bases at J; junction bases unmatched: 7. Per germline, CDR1 KGHSH and CDR2 LQKENI. There are 16 residues in the CDR3. The CDR3 DNA sequence: TGTGCCAGCTCACCACAATGGACTAGCGGCGGGAATGAGCAGTTCTTC. Its protein product is CASSPQWTSGGNEQFF.

This chain joins TRBV6-5 and TRBJ2-7, with D unresolved. CDR1 MNHEY and CDR2 SVGAGI come from the germline V gene. The germline V and J ends were trimmed by 7 bases and 0 bases, with 10 bases remaining between them. The CDR3 consists of 13 residues. CDR3 sequence reads: CASKRSSSYEQYF. CDR3 in DNA: TGTGCCAGCAAGAGGTCTAGCTCCTACGAGCAGTACTTC.

The V and J genes are TRBV5-4 and TRBJ2-7, with 10 bases lining up with TRBD1. The CDR3 contains 16 residues. After removal of 4 bases from V and 1 base from J, the junction contained 8 bases not matched to a gene. Germline-derived CDR1 and CDR2 are SGHNT and YYREEE (reference sequence). CDR3 nucleotides: TGTGCCAGCAGCATCCCCCCGGGACAGGGGTCCTACGAGCAGTACTTC. Translation: CASSIPPGQGSYEQYF. Full variable domain (rest looked up from reference TRBV5-4 and TRBJ2-7): ETGVTQSPTHLIKTRGQQVTLRCSSQSGHNTVSWYQQALGQGPQFIFQYYREEENGRGNFPPRFSGLQFPNYSSELNVNALELDDSALYLCASSIPPGQGSYEQYFGPGTRLTVT.

The chain joins TRBV30 to TRBJ2-2; no firm D call. The CDR3 is 12 amino acids. Per germline, CDR1 GTSNPN and CDR2 SVGIG (reference sequence). Trimming left V 2 bases short and J 6 bases short, with 7 bases between. The CDR3 reads CAWSLLSGELFF. DNA of the CDR3: TGTGCCTGGAGTCTTTTGTCCGGGGAGCTGTTTTTT.

The chain recombines TRBV7-8 with TRBJ1-6; unclear D gene. This CDR3 comprises 17 residues. CDR1 and CDR2 from the germline V gene are SGHVS and FQNEAQ. Trimming left V 1 base short and J 1 base short, with 11 bases between. Written as DNA, the CDR3 is TGTGCCAGCAGCTTAGTTGTCGGCAGGTCCTATAATTCACCCCTCCACTTT. It specifies CASSLVVGRSYNSPLHF.

The chain has TRBV6-1 and TRBJ1-2; perhaps TRBD1 as D (5 bases). V lost 2 bases, J lost 3 bases, and 16 bases lay in between. Looked up from germline, CDR1 is MNHNS and CDR2 is SASEGT. The CDR3 covers 16 residues. Here the CDR3 reads CASSEIDRASYYGYTF. CDR3 DNA sequence: TGTGCCAGCAGTGAAATAGACAGAGCCTCGTACTATGGCTACACCTTC.

The V gene is TRBV21-1, the J gene TRBJ2-1; the table's D call of TRBD2 was not tested on the DNA. TRBV21-1 is shown as a pseudogene. The CDR3 runs 20 residues. Here the CDR3 reads CASSKSQELAGEHLGNEQFF. CDR3 sequence (DNA): TGTGCCAGCAGCAAAAGCCAGGAACTAGCGGGAGAGCACTTAGGGAATGAGCAGTTCTTC.

This CDR3 reads CATDEGAQETQYF. CDR3 DNA: TGTGCCACCGATGAGGGGGCCCAAGAGACCCAGTACTTC. The chain carries TRBV28 and TRBJ2-5; 7 nucleotides align to TRBD1. The germline V gene encodes CDR1 MDHEN and CDR2 SYDVKM. The CDR3 extends over 13 amino acids. Unmatched junction bases numbered 6, after V lost 10 bases and J lost 1 base. Supplemented by reference TRBV28 and TRBJ2-5, the full variable domain reads DVKVTQSSRYLVKRTGEKVFLECVQDMDHENMFWYRQDPGLGLRLIYFSYDVKMKEKGDIPEGYSVSREKKERFSLILESASTNQTSMYLCATDEGAQETQYFGPGTRLLVL.

The genes are TRBV27 and TRBJ1-1; D is undetermined. Germline values: CDR1 MNHEY, CDR2 SMNVEV (reference sequence). With 3 bases removed from V and 4 bases from J, the gap between germline ends came to 12 bases. The CDR3 contains 14 residues. CDR3 residues: CASSLEGGITEAFF. The CDR3, as DNA: TGTGCCAGCAGTTTGGAGGGAGGGATCACTGAAGCTTTCTTT.

The chain employs TRBV5-6 and TRBJ2-7, with 9 bases that match TRBD2. V lost 5 bases to trimming and J lost 3 bases; unmatched junction nucleotides: 12. The V gene's germline CDR1 is SGHDT and CDR2 YYEEEE. The CDR3 covers 16 residues. The CDR3 DNA reads TGTGCCAGCAGGCCCTTTAGCGGGGGCCCCTACTACGAGCAGTACTTC. It yields the protein CASRPFSGGPYYEQYF.

The CDR3 DNA reads TGTGCCAGCAGCTTACAGACAGCGTACGAGCAGTACTTC. It translates to CASSLQTAYEQYF. The chain is built from TRBV7-3 and TRBJ2-7; possibly TRBD1 for D (5 bases). This CDR3 contains 13 residues. V was trimmed by 2 bases and J by 4 bases, leaving 9 bases between them. Germline lookup yields CDR1 SGHTA and CDR2 FQGTGA.

The chain links TRBV4-1 to TRBJ2-7; D may be TRBD1 (6 bases). Trimming took 4 bases from V and 5 from J, leaving 9 bases between them. The CDR3 sequence is 12 residues long. Looked up from germline, CDR1 is MGHRA and CDR2 is YSYEKL. CDR3 residues: CASSLSGDEQYF. Written as DNA, the CDR3 is TGCGCCAGCAGCCTTTCAGGGGACGAGCAGTACTTC.

This chain connects TRBV6-5 to TRBJ1-2, with 7 bases lining up with TRBD1. With V trimmed by 7 bases and J by 5 bases, 10 bases remained unmatched. CDR1 is MNHEY and CDR2 is SVGAGI in the germline V gene. CDR3 length: 14 residues. DNA of the CDR3: TGTGCCAGCATCGACCAGGCAGGGGGGTATGGCTACACCTTC. Protein product: CASIDQAGGYGYTF.

The rearrangement joins TRBV2 to TRBJ1-6; D is undetermined. Trimming stripped 7 bases from V and 9 bases from J, with 13 bases between. This CDR3 comprises 13 residues. Germline CDR1 SNHLY, CDR2 FYNNEI. The CDR3 DNA sequence: TGTGCCAGCAAGCCGGGTTTTACTTCACCCCTCCACTTT. Translating it yields CASKPGFTSPLHF.

This sequence joins TRBV10-2 and TRBJ2-3, with 7 nucleotides matching TRBD2. The trim removed 8 bases at V and 0 bases at J, leaving 14 bases unmatched. This CDR3 is built from 17 residues. The germline V gene encodes CDR1 WSHSY and CDR2 SAAADI. The DNA of the CDR3 is TGCGCCAGCGGGGGGGACCCATGGAGTTCTAGCACAGATACGCAGTATTTT. This codes for CASGGDPWSSSTDTQYF.

The gene calls are TRBV7-3 and TRBJ2-7; 10 bases map to TRBD2. Germline assignment: CDR1 SGHTA and CDR2 FQGTGA. CDR3 length equals 16 residues. V lost 1 base to trimming and J lost 3 bases; unmatched junction nucleotides: 6. For the CDR3, the DNA is TGTGCCAGCAGCTTAAGTAGCGGGGGGCCGAACTACGAGCAGTACTTC. This translates into CASSLSSGGPNYEQYF.

V is TRBV7-9 and J is TRBJ2-5; D perhaps matches TRBD2 (6 bases). The CDR3 has 14 residues. Trimming pared 6 bases from V and 5 bases from J, leaving 16 bases between. Germline CDR1 and CDR2: SEHNR and FQNEAQ (reference sequence). The CDR3 protein is CASSSGGLLETQYF. DNA of the CDR3: TGTGCCAGCAGTTCCGGGGGACTTTTGGAGACCCAGTACTTC.

This chain links TRBV6-5 with TRBJ2-3, with a weak D call TRBD2 (6 bases). CDR3 length: 14 amino acids. The V end was cut by 5 bases, the J end by 0 bases, with 9 bases between. Germline CDR1 reads MNHEY; CDR2 reads SVGAGI. CDR3 region: CASSQSGSTDTQYF. DNA of the CDR3: TGTGCCAGCAGTCAAAGCGGGAGCACAGATACGCAGTATTTT.

The rearrangement links TRBV10-3 to TRBJ2-5, with 13 bases identical to TRBD2. The ends lost 2 bases at V and 7 bases at J; junction bases unmatched: 4. The CDR3 loop spans 15 amino acids. Germline CDR1 is ENHRY and CDR2 is SYGVKD. The CDR3 loop reads CAISEGLAGVATQYF. The CDR3 coding sequence is TGTGCCATCAGTGAGGGACTAGCGGGGGTTGCGACCCAGTACTTC.

The V gene is TRBV25-1, the J gene TRBJ1-4; D remains unclear. Germline assignment: CDR1 MGHDK and CDR2 SYGVNS. The CDR3 is 15 amino acids. V shed 1 base and J shed 8 bases, with 14 bases lying between them. Written as DNA, the CDR3 is TGTGCCAGCAGTGAATGGTCGGACTTTGGCGAAAAACTGTTTTTT. Residues: CASSEWSDFGEKLFF.

This clone was seen only once. The chain couples TRBV7-7 to TRBJ2-3, with TRBD1 identical over 8 bases. The CDR3 has 16 residues. V lost 4 bases and J lost 0; bases outside the gene matches: 6. Germline V gene data show CDR1 as SSHAT and CDR2 as FNYEAQ (reference sequence). The CDR3 loop reads CASSSLDRVSTDTQYF. The CDR3 nucleotides read TGTGCCAGCAGCTCTCTGGACAGGGTGAGCACAGATACGCAGTATTTT. The full variable domain, with the rest looked up from reference TRBV7-7 and TRBJ2-3, is GAGVSQSPRYKVTKRGQDVTLRCDPISSHATLYWYQQALGQGPEFLTYFNYEAQPDKSGLPSDRFSAERPEGSISTLTIQRTEQRDSAMYRCASSSLDRVSTDTQYFGPGTRLTVL.